The TCR beta chain under discussion was sequenced for a study of regulatory T cells in long-lasting Graves disease. For the study at large: Patients newly diagnosed with Graves' had been on antithyroid drugs for under 3 months.

To make TCR beta libraries, researchers used iRepertoire HTBI primers and Arm-PCR of CDR3 regions. A single record per CDR3 protein comes from TCRdb applying MiXCR to the multiplex PCR reads. The sample lists about 540,000 distinct CDR3 sequences, about 13% occurring once. V was clipped by 8 bases and J by 7 bases, with 14 bases between them. There are 12 residues in the CDR3. From germline, CDR1 is LNHDA and CDR2 SQIVND (reference sequence). Specified time point: newly diagnosed GD, antithyroid drugs for less than 3 months. PBMCs provided the RNA from which the TCR library was made. All patients originated from an endocrinology department located in Xi'an, China. These data also formed part of another study, on T cells in Graves' hyperthyroidism and ophthalmopathy. That paper notes: A model of 13 V-J pairs discriminated ophthalmopathy from stable hyperthyroidism.

Sequenced here: peripheral blood mononuclear cells (PBMCs), sampled at new diagnosis, from a patient treated with antithyroid drugs. V usage is TRBV19 and J usage is TRBJ2-5, with D uncertain. This clonotype was sampled from a young man with Graves disease. The CDR3 region has the DNA TGTGCCAGTCGAGGAGACAAGGTGACCCAGTACTTC. It translates to CASRGDKVTQYF.